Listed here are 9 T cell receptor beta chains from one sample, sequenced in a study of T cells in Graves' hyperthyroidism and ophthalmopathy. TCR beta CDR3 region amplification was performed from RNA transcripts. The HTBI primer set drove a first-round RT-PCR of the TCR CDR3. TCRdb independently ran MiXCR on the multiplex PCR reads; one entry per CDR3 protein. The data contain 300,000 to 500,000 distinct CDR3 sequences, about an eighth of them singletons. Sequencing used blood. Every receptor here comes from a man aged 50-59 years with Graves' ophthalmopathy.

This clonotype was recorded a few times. In DNA, the CDR3 is TGTGCCAGCAATCGGGGGGGTTCCTACGAGCAGTACTTC. Translating gives CASNRGGSYEQYF. V is TRBV28 and J is TRBJ2-7, with 8 bases aligning to TRBD2. Germline trimming cut 7 bases from V and 1 base from J; bases unmatched to any gene: 3. The CDR3 loop spans 13 amino acids. The germline CDR1 and CDR2 sequences are MDHEN and SYDVKM.

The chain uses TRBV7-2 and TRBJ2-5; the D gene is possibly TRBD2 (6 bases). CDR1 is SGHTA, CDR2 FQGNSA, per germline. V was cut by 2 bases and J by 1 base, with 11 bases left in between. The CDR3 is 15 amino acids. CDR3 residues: CASSLWVGGQETQYF. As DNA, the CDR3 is TGTGCCAGCAGCTTATGGGTGGGGGGCCAAGAGACCCAGTACTTC.

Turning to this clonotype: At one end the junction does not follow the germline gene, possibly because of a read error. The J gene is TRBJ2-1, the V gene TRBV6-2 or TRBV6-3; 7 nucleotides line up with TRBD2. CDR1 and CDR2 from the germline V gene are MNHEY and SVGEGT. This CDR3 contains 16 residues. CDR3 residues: CANSYSVAGAYNEQFF. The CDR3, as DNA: TGTGCCAACAGTTACTCGGTTGCGGGAGCCTACAATGAGCAGTTCTTC.

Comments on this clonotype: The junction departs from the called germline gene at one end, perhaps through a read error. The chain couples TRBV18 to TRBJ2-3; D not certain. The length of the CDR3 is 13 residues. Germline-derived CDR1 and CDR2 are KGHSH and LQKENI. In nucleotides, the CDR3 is TGTACCAGCTCACCCCCCGTAACAGATACGCAGTATTTT. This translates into CTSSPPVTDTQYF.

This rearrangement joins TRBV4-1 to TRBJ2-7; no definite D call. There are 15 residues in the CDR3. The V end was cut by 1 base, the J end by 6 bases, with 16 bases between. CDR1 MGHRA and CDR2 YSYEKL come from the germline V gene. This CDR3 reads CASSQASQPVFEQYF. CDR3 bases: TGCGCCAGCAGCCAAGCCTCCCAACCCGTTTTCGAGCAGTACTTC.

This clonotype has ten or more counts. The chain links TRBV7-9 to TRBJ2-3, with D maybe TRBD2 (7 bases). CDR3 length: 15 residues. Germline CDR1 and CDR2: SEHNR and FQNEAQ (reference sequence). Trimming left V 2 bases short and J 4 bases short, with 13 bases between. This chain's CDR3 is CASSLLTGRADTQYF. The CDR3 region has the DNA TGTGCCAGCAGCTTACTAACAGGGAGGGCAGATACGCAGTATTTT.

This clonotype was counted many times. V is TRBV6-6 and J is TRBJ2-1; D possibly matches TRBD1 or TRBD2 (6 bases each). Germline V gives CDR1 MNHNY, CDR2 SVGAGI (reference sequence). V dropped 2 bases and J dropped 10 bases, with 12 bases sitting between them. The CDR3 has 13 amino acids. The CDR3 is CASSYPLGGEQFF. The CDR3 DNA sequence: TGTGCCAGCAGTTACCCGCTAGGGGGGGAGCAGTTCTTC.

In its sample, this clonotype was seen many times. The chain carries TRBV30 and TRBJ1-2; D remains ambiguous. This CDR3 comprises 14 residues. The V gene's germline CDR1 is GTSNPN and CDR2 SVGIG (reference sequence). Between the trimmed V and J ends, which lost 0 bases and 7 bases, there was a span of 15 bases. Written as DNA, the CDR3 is TGTGCCTGGAGTGTAAGCCAGTTATCTATTGGCTACACCTTC. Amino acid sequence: CAWSVSQLSIGYTF.

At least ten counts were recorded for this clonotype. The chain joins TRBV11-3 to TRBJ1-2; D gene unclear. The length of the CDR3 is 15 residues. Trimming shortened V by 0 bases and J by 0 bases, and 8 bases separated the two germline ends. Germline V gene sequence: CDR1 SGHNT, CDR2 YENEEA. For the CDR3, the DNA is TGTGCCAGCAGCTTAGACCCGGATGCTAACTATGGCTACACCTTC. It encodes CASSLDPDANYGYTF.